The 29 T cell receptor beta chains given below trace back to one sample, sequenced in a study of shared clonotypes between healthy human individuals (dated by TCRdb to 2020 to 2022). The library was generated by the immunoSEQ multiplex PCR assay. Here the immuneACCESS table is served through TCRdb, limited to in-frame sequences with V and J called. Missing clones are a known gap in these copies; in checked studies unresolved V genes cover under half, and the rest lacks a known reason. For this sample there are over 700,000 clones; 55% to 75% appear just once. The ten largest make up under 2% of the sample. Sample: memory CD4+ T cells sorted from blood. The sample's cell subset or site label is to be understood as: CD45RA-negative fraction. Receptors originate from a woman in her thirties in good health.

The V call is TRBV28, the J call TRBJ2-1, with 11 bases matching TRBD2. CDR3 size: 14 residues. J gave up 6 bases and V 5 bases, and 3 bases lay outside the gene matches. CDR1 and CDR2 (germline): MDHEN, SYDVKM. The CDR3 coding sequence is TGTGCCAGCAGTCATAGCGGGAGGGCCAATGAGCAGTTCTTC. Translating gives CASSHSGRANEQFF.

This sequence joins TRBV5-1 and TRBJ2-1, with a possible D match to TRBD1 (5 bases). Germline V CDR1 and CDR2: SGHRS, YFSETQ. This CDR3 has 15 amino acids. V was clipped by 4 bases and J by 3 bases, with 14 bases between them. The CDR3 protein is CASSKDNTLYNEQFF. CDR3 sequence (DNA): TGCGCCAGCAGCAAGGACAATACCCTCTACAATGAGCAGTTCTTC.

The chain combines TRBV30 with TRBJ2-7; 9 bases map to TRBD1. V shed 8 bases, J shed 5 bases, and the junction held 7 bases outside the gene matches. This CDR3 contains 12 residues. From germline, CDR1 is GTSNPN and CDR2 SVGIG (reference sequence). Here the CDR3 reads CAGGQGSHEQYF. CDR3 DNA: TGTGCCGGCGGACAGGGGAGCCACGAGCAGTACTTC.

The chain has TRBV11-2 and TRBJ2-6; possible D gene TRBD2, 6 bases. The CDR3 totals 19 residues. From germline, CDR1 is SGHAT and CDR2 FQNNGV. Between the trimmed V and J ends, which lost 4 bases and 1 base, there was a span of 20 bases. The CDR3 spells CASSSWRGRARSGANVLTF. CDR3 in DNA: TGTGCCAGCAGCTCCTGGAGGGGCAGGGCCCGGTCTGGGGCCAACGTCCTGACTTTC.

V is TRBV11-2 and J is TRBJ2-1; D is tentatively TRBD1 or TRBD2 (5 bases each). Looked up from germline, CDR1 is SGHAT and CDR2 is FQNNGV. The CDR3 has 15 amino acids. V shed 1 base and J shed 6 bases, with 13 bases lying between them. CDR3 DNA sequence: TGTGCCAGCAGCTTAGTATGGAAGAGGGGCAATGAGCAGTTCTTC. Its protein is CASSLVWKRGNEQFF. Combining the CDR3 with reference TRBV11-2 and TRBJ2-1 gives the whole variable domain EAGVAQSPRYKIIEKRQSVAFWCNPISGHATLYWYQQILGQGPKLLIQFQNNGVVDDSQLPKDRFSAERLKGVDSTLKIQPAKLEDSAVYLCASSLVWKRGNEQFFGPGTRLTVL.

The V gene is TRBV5-8, the J gene TRBJ2-5, with 7 bases fitting TRBD1. Germline V CDR1 and CDR2: SGHTS, YDEGEE. V shed 3 bases and J 0 bases; nucleotides not matched to a gene: 8. This CDR3 contains 16 residues. The CDR3 protein is CASSYGQAMYQETQYF. CDR3 DNA sequence: TGTGCCAGCAGCTACGGACAGGCGATGTACCAAGAGACCCAGTACTTC.

The V and J genes are TRBV4-2 and TRBJ2-2; maybe TRBD2 (5 bases). Germline V gene sequence: CDR1 LGHNA, CDR2 YNFKEQ. CDR3 length: 15 residues. V lost 4 bases and J 6 bases, leaving 15 bases between the germline ends. In DNA, the CDR3 is TGTGCCAGCAGCCCAAGAACGGGGTGGGCCGGGGAGCTGTTTTTT. It translates to CASSPRTGWAGELFF.

This clone came up a few times. The chain employs TRBV19 and TRBJ2-1; D is perhaps TRBD1 (6 bases). Trimming pared 4 bases from V and 4 bases from J, leaving 11 bases between. CDR3 length: 14 residues. CDR1 is LNHDA and CDR2 is SQIVND in the germline V gene (reference sequence). Here the CDR3 DNA reads TGTGCCAGTAGTAAACTACAGGGATACAATGAGCAGTTCTTC. This sequence encodes CASSKLQGYNEQFF. Together with reference TRBV19 and TRBJ2-1, the CDR3 gives the full variable domain: DGGITQSPKYLFRKEGQNVTLSCEQNLNHDAMYWYRQDPGQGLRLIYYSQIVNDFQKGDIAEGYSVSREKKESFPLTVTSAQKNPTAFYLCASSKLQGYNEQFFGPGTRLTVL.

This chain connects TRBV11-2 to TRBJ1-5; the D is unclear. This CDR3 region has 13 residues. Germline CDR1 and CDR2: SGHAT and FQNNGV. V was trimmed by 1 base and J by 7 bases, leaving 8 bases between them. For the CDR3, the DNA is TGTGCCAGCAGCTTAGGATTTAAGCAGCCCCAGCATTTT. Amino acids: CASSLGFKQPQHF.

V is TRBV19 and J is TRBJ2-5; D is unclear. V dropped 5 bases and J dropped 2 bases, with 9 bases sitting between them. The length of the CDR3 is 13 residues. The germline V gene has CDR1 LNHDA and CDR2 SQIVND (reference sequence). CDR3 region: CASSPAVQETQYF. The CDR3 DNA follows: TGTGCCAGTAGTCCGGCGGTTCAAGAGACCCAGTACTTC. The variable domain in full, with the rest retrieved from reference TRBV19 and TRBJ2-5, is DGGITQSPKYLFRKEGQNVTLSCEQNLNHDAMYWYRQDPGQGLRLIYYSQIVNDFQKGDIAEGYSVSREKKESFPLTVTSAQKNPTAFYLCASSPAVQETQYFGPGTRLLVL.

This clone was counted ten times or more. J is TRBJ1-4 and V is TRBV5-1; the D gene is possibly TRBD1 (6 bases). The V gene's germline CDR1 is SGHRS and CDR2 YFSETQ. V was cut by 3 bases and J by 3 bases, with 12 bases left in between. The CDR3 loop spans 15 amino acids. CDR3 amino acids: CASSWGGGPNEKLFF. The DNA of the CDR3 is TGCGCCAGCAGCTGGGGCGGGGGGCCTAATGAAAAACTGTTTTTT.

V is TRBV28 and J is TRBJ1-6, with D possibly matching TRBD1 (6 bases). CDR1 MDHEN and CDR2 SYDVKM come from the germline V gene. The CDR3 length is 18 residues. V dropped 4 bases and J dropped 5 bases, with 21 bases sitting between them. CDR3 loop: CASSSTPILGTHNSPLHF. The CDR3 DNA is TGTGCCAGCAGTTCGACCCCAATCCTCGGGACACATAATTCACCCCTCCACTTT.

The rearrangement links TRBV11-2 to TRBJ1-5, with 10 bases lining up with TRBD1. J was trimmed by 4 bases and V by 5 bases; bases with no gene match: 5. The CDR3 runs to 15 residues. Germline CDR1 SGHAT, CDR2 FQNNGV. CDR3 coding DNA: TGTGCCAGCAGCGCCGGGACAGGGGAAAATCAGCCCCAGCATTTT. It is translated as CASSAGTGENQPQHF.

This chain connects TRBV28 to TRBJ1-5, with D maybe TRBD1 (6 bases). V was cut by 5 bases and J by 1 base, with 15 bases left in between. This CDR3 is built from 16 residues. Germline CDR1 and CDR2: MDHEN and SYDVKM. DNA for the CDR3: TGTGCCAGCAGTCCACGGACAGCCCAGAGCAATCAGCCCCAGCATTTT. Its translation: CASSPRTAQSNQPQHF.

The chain employs TRBV27 and TRBJ2-2; TRBD1 agrees at 8 bases. The CDR3 is 14 amino acids. V trimming: 3 bases; J trimming: 10 bases; junction bases outside the gene matches: 7. CDR1 and CDR2 from the germline V gene are MNHEY and SMNVEV (reference sequence). CDR3 sequence (DNA): TGTGCCAGCAGTTTTCGCAGGGGGCGCGAGGAGCTGTTTTTT. As protein: CASSFRRGREELFF.

The chain couples TRBV5-5 to TRBJ1-2; 7 bases line up with TRBD1. This CDR3 has 14 amino acids. The trim removed 2 bases at V and 6 bases at J, leaving 7 bases unmatched. Germline CDR1 SGHKS, CDR2 YYEKEE (reference sequence). The DNA of the CDR3 is TGTGCCAGCAGCTTTCAGGGGGGGACAGATGGCTACACCTTC. Its translation is CASSFQGGTDGYTF. The complete variable domain, with remaining parts taken from reference TRBV5-5 and TRBJ1-2, reads DAGVTQSPTHLIKTRGQQVTLRCSPISGHKSVSWYQQVLGQGPQFIFQYYEKEERGRGNFPDRFSARQFPNYSSELNVNALLLGDSALYLCASSFQGGTDGYTFGSGTRLTVV.

The gene calls are TRBV21-1 and TRBJ1-1. TRBV21-1 is a known pseudogene. There are 12 residues in the CDR3. The CDR3 loop is CASSKKPPGAFF. In nucleotides, the CDR3 is TGTGCCAGCAGCAAAAAGCCCCCGGGGGCTTTCTTT.

The CDR3 coding sequence is TGTGCCAGCAGCCGGCAACAGTTGACACCCCTCCACTTT. Its protein product is CASSRQQLTPLHF. This rearrangement joins TRBV14 to TRBJ1-6, with no clear D. Germline CDR1 is SGHDN and CDR2 is FVKESK. The V end was cut by 4 bases, the J end by 11 bases, with 12 bases between. The CDR3 totals 13 residues.

The chain recombines TRBV11-2 with TRBJ2-7, with D possibly matching TRBD2 (7 bases). The length of the CDR3 is 17 residues. V was shortened by 0 bases and J by 2 bases, with 17 bases between the two germline ends. From germline, CDR1 is SGHAT and CDR2 FQNNGV. CDR3: CASSLEMGGGSPYEQYF. For the CDR3, the DNA is TGTGCCAGCAGCTTAGAAATGGGGGGCGGGAGCCCCTACGAGCAGTACTTC. The complete variable domain, with remaining parts taken from reference TRBV11-2 and TRBJ2-7, reads EAGVAQSPRYKIIEKRQSVAFWCNPISGHATLYWYQQILGQGPKLLIQFQNNGVVDDSQLPKDRFSAERLKGVDSTLKIQPAKLEDSAVYLCASSLEMGGGSPYEQYFGPGTRLTVT.

In its sample, this clone was seen a few times. The V and J genes are TRBV19 and TRBJ2-2, with 9 bases fitting TRBD1. V lost 3 bases, J lost 4 bases, and 12 bases stayed unmatched. Germline V gives CDR1 LNHDA, CDR2 SQIVND (reference sequence). The CDR3 length is 18 residues. CDR3 coding DNA: TGTGCCAGTAGTATCGGGGGACAGGGAATCGGGGCCACCGGGGAGCTGTTTTTT. Translation: CASSIGGQGIGATGELFF.

The J gene is TRBJ2-1, the V gene TRBV30; D is ambiguous. V lost 7 bases and J 6 bases, leaving 13 bases between the germline ends. CDR3 length: 12 residues. Germline loops: CDR1 GTSNPN, CDR2 SVGIG (reference sequence). The CDR3 here is CAFKLVPNEQFF. Here the CDR3 DNA reads TGTGCCTTCAAATTGGTACCCAATGAGCAGTTCTTC. The full variable domain, in which reference TRBV30 and TRBJ2-1 provide the parts outside the CDR3, is SQTIHQWPATLVQPVGSPLSLECTVEGTSNPNLYWYRQAAGRGLQLLFYSVGIGQISSEVPQNLSASRPQDRQFILSSKKLLLSDSGFYLCAFKLVPNEQFFGPGTRLTVL.

The chain is built from TRBV20-1 and TRBJ2-1; no definite D call. Trimming took off 4 bases at V and 10 bases at J, with 11 bases between the two ends. Per germline, CDR1 DFQATT and CDR2 SNEGSKA (reference sequence). The CDR3 length is 11 residues. Written as DNA, the CDR3 is TGCAGTGCTACGGCCGAACCCGAGCAGTTCTTC. The encoded protein is CSATAEPEQFF.

The CDR3 DNA sequence: TGTGCCAGCAGTTCGGGGGGCGATGAAACTGAAGCTTTCTTT. Amino acids: CASSSGGDETEAFF. The V and J genes are TRBV27 and TRBJ1-1; D is possibly TRBD1 (6 bases). The CDR3 has 14 residues. The germline gives CDR1 MNHEY, CDR2 SMNVEV (reference sequence). Trimming shortened V by 4 bases and J by 5 bases, and 14 bases separated the two germline ends.

This clone was observed once. The rearrangement links TRBV5-6 to TRBJ2-1, with D possibly matching TRBD2 (6 bases). Germline-derived CDR1 and CDR2 are SGHDT and YYEEEE. The CDR3 length is 17 residues. Trimming stripped 3 bases from V and 5 bases from J, with 21 bases between. The CDR3 here is CASSYGVLAFFHNEQFF. The DNA for the CDR3 is TGTGCCAGCAGCTATGGGGTACTAGCCTTTTTTCACAATGAGCAGTTCTTC. Complete variable domain (other parts from reference TRBV5-6 and TRBJ2-1): DAGVTQSPTHLIKTRGQQVTLRCSPKSGHDTVSWYQQALGQGPQFIFQYYEEEERQRGNFPDRFSGHQFPNYSSELNVNALLLGDSALYLCASSYGVLAFFHNEQFFGPGTRLTVL.

This rearrangement joins TRBV11-2 to TRBJ2-3; perhaps TRBD2 as D (6 bases). V was pared by 1 base and J by 0 bases, with 11 bases between. Germline CDR1 reads SGHAT; CDR2 reads FQNNGV. The CDR3 loop spans 16 amino acids. CDR3 residues: CASSLGGESSTDTQYF. CDR3 sequence (DNA): TGTGCCAGCAGCTTAGGCGGGGAATCTAGCACAGATACGCAGTATTTT.

This rearrangement joins TRBV5-4 to TRBJ2-3; D unclear. The V end was cut by 2 bases, the J end by 5 bases, with 6 bases between. The CDR3 extends over 12 amino acids. Germline CDR1 and CDR2: SGHNT and YYREEE (reference sequence). The CDR3 DNA follows: TGTGCCAGCAGCTTTTATTTAGATACGCAGTATTTT. It codes for CASSFYLDTQYF.

The chain links TRBV7-8 to TRBJ2-7, with a weak D call TRBD1 (6 bases). In germline, CDR1 is SGHVS, CDR2 FQNEAQ. V was shortened by 1 base and J by 5 bases, with 12 bases between the two germline ends. The CDR3 is 14 amino acids. CDR3 DNA: TGTGCCAGCAGCTTAGTCGCAGGGGAAGACGAGCAGTACTTC. It codes for CASSLVAGEDEQYF.

The V and J genes are TRBV11-3 and TRBJ2-7, with D unresolved. V gave up 4 bases and J gave up 4 bases, with 5 bases separating them. CDR1 and CDR2 (germline): SGHNT, YENEEA. The CDR3 is 11 residues long. This CDR3 reads CASSSRYEQYF. The CDR3 DNA reads TGTGCCAGCAGCTCCCGATACGAGCAGTACTTC.

This chain connects TRBV5-6 to TRBJ2-1; 9 nucleotides align to TRBD1. The CDR3 is 15 residues long. J lost 7 bases, V lost 0 bases, and 5 bases had no gene match. Per germline, CDR1 SGHDT and CDR2 YYEEEE. Written as DNA, the CDR3 is TGTGCCAGCAGCTTGGACAGGGGGCGCCCAAATGAGCAGTTCTTC. Its translation is CASSLDRGRPNEQFF.